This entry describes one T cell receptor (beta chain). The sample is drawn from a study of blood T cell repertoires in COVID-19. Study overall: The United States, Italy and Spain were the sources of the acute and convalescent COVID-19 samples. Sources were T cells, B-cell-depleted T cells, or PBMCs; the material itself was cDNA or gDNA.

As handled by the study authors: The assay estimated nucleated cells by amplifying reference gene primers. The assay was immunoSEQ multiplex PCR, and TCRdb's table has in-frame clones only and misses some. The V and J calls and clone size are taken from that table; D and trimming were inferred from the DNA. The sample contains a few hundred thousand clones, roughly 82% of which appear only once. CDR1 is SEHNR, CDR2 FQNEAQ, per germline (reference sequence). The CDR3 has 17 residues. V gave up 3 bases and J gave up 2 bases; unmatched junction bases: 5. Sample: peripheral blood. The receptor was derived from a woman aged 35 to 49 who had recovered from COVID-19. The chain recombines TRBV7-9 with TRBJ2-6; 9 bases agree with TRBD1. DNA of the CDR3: TGTGCCAGCAGCTTTGGGACAGGGTATCCTGGGGCCAACGTCCTGACTTTC. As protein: CASSFGTGYPGANVLTF. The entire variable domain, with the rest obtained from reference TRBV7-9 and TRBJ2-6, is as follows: DTGVSQNPRHKITKRGQNVTFRCDPISEHNRLYWYRQTLGQGPEFLTYFQNEAQLEKSRLLSDRFSAERPKGSFSTLEIQRTEQGDSAMYLCASSFGTGYPGANVLTFGAGSRLTVL.